This TCR beta chain is from a study of cytomegalovirus exposure and HLA in healthy donors. Generated by immunoSEQ multiplex PCR, the TCRdb table keeps only in-frame clones and is missing some. The sample includes about 63,000 clones, approximately 88% of them seen just once. From germline, CDR1 is SGHKS and CDR2 YYEKEE (reference sequence). The V gene end was trimmed by 4 bases and the J gene end by 2 bases; junction bases not matched to a gene: 3. This CDR3 region has 14 residues. Sequencing was performed on PBMCs. The chain has TRBV5-5 and TRBJ2-7; TRBD1 aligns across 10 bases. The receptor comes from a woman aged 18-35 years in good health and CMV-seronegative. The CDR3 is CASSTGQGAYEQYF. CDR3 DNA: TGTGCCAGCAGCACCGGACAGGGGGCCTACGAGCAGTACTTC. Variable domain in full (rest from reference TRBV5-5 and TRBJ2-7): DAGVTQSPTHLIKTRGQQVTLRCSPISGHKSVSWYQQVLGQGPQFIFQYYEKEERGRGNFPDRFSARQFPNYSSELNVNALLLGDSALYLCASSTGQGAYEQYFGPGTRLTVT.